A selection of T cell receptor beta chains follows, all from one sample in a study of early T cells in non-severe SARS-CoV-2 infection. TCRdb recomputed calls from the 5' RACE reads with MiXCR, one row per CDR3 protein. The table includes fewer than 65,000 distinct CDR3 sequences, approximately 10% detected once. Sample: whole blood. All receptors come from an adult who was a healthcare worker with PCR-confirmed SARS-CoV-2 infection or an uninfected control (not recorded which). Each CDR3 is given with its conserved first and last residue. A D gene is named only where the DNA matches it firmly. Where a row states a size, it is once, few, many or the class of an expanded clone; other rows omit it.

v_gene,d_gene,j_gene,abundance,CDR3nt,CDR3aa
TRBV3-1,NA,TRBJ1-1,few,TGTGCCAGCAGCCGTAGGCGGGTCACTGAAGCTTTCTTT,CASSRRRVTEAFF
TRBV7-2,TRBD2,TRBJ2-3,few,TGTGCCAGCAGCTTAGAGTGGCTAGCGGGGGGGATCACAGATACGCAGTATTTT,CASSLEWLAGGITDTQYF
TRBV7-2,NA,TRBJ2-3,few,TGTGCCAGCAGCTTATGGGGTAGCCCGGATACGCAGTATTTT,CASSLWGSPDTQYF
TRBV5-1,NA,TRBJ2-3,few,TGCGCCAGCAGCTACCCGGAGGTTGATACGCAGTATTTT,CASSYPEVDTQYF
TRBV6-5,NA,TRBJ2-2,many,TGTGCCAGCAGCGCACAGGGATTGAGCACCGGGGAGCTGTTTTTT,CASSAQGLSTGELFF
TRBV10-1,NA,TRBJ1-6,few,TGCGCCAGCAGTGGAGGATCCTATAATTCACCCCTCCACTTT,CASSGGSYNSPLHF
TRBV9,TRBD1,TRBJ2-5,NA,TGTGCCAGCAGCGCTTGGGACAGCGTCCAAGAGACCCAGTACTTC,CASSAWDSVQETQYF
TRBV6-6,NA,TRBJ1-2,many,TGTGCCAGCAGTTCACGGGGCGCAGTCGGCTACACCTTC,CASSSRGAVGYTF
TRBV12-3/TRBV12-4,NA,TRBJ2-5,few,TGTGCCAGCAGTCCGGGGAGTTGGTTGAGGCAGCAAGAGACCCAGTACTTC,CASSPGSWLRQQETQYF
TRBV20-1,NA,TRBJ1-1,few,TGCAGTGCTAGAGGACAGGTGAACACTGAAGCTTTCTTT,CSARGQVNTEAFF
TRBV12-3/TRBV12-4,NA,TRBJ1-6,medium-sized,TGTGCCAGCTCGCACTGGGGGAGCTCCTATAATTCACCCCTCCACTTT,CASSHWGSSYNSPLHF
TRBV20-1,TRBD2,TRBJ2-1,many,TGCAGTGGTAGGACTAGCGGGGGGTTTTCCTACAATGAGCAGTTCTTC,CSGRTSGGFSYNEQFF
TRBV6-2/TRBV6-3,NA,TRBJ2-1,many,TGTGCCAGCAGTCCCGGGGGACCCTCCTACAATGAGCAGTTCTTC,CASSPGGPSYNEQFF
TRBV7-6,TRBD1,TRBJ2-5,many,TGTGCCAGCAGCCGTCGACAGGGCCGGGAGACCCAGTACTTC,CASSRRQGRETQYF
TRBV20-1,TRBD1,TRBJ2-1,few,TGCAGTGCCAAAGTCACAGGGGGCGTCTACAATGAGCAGTTCTTC,CSAKVTGGVYNEQFF
TRBV6-1,NA,TRBJ1-5,many,TGTGCCAGCAGTGACAGACATTATAGCAATCAGCCCCAGCATTTT,CASSDRHYSNQPQHF
TRBV18,NA,TRBJ2-4,NA,TGTGCCAGCTCACCACCCCAGGGAATAGGCAAAAACATTCAGTACTTC,CASSPPQGIGKNIQYF
TRBV18,NA,TRBJ1-2,many,TGTGCCAGCTCACGGATAAATGGAGCAGATATTAACTATGGCTACACCTTC,CASSRINGADINYGYTF
TRBV4-1,NA,TRBJ1-4,many,TGCGCCAGCAGCCAAGGCGAGGGGAAACTGTTTTTT,CASSQGEGKLFF
TRBV7-2,NA,TRBJ1-1,NA,TGTGCCAGCAGCTTTTGGGATAACACTGAAGCTTTCTTT,CASSFWDNTEAFF